The source of this T cell receptor beta chain is a study of T-cell reconstitution after alpha-beta-depleted transplantation in children. Overall study results and limits: Among T cells one year after transplant, newly produced cells accounted for most counts and diversity.

This clonotype was seen many times. What it binds is unknown. It was with unique molecular identifiers that the TCRbeta library was prepared. MiXCR, applied by TCRdb to the PCR reads, yields one record per CDR3 protein. The table has hundreds of thousands of distinct CDR3 sequences, about an eighth seen once. This CDR3 contains 13 residues. The ends were cut back, 0 bases at V and 4 bases at J, with 7 bases in the middle. CDR1 is MDHEN, CDR2 SYDVKM, per germline. The starting material was PBMCs, obtained before TCRalphabeta/CD19-depleted stem cell transplant. The receptor comes from a girl aged 2-10 years with congenital amegakaryocytic thrombocytopenia, due to receive a stem cell transplant. The V gene is TRBV28, the J gene TRBJ2-7, with D unclear. The CDR3 coding sequence is TGTGCCAGCAGTTTATGGGCGAGTTACGAGCAGTACTTC. Protein product: CASSLWASYEQYF.